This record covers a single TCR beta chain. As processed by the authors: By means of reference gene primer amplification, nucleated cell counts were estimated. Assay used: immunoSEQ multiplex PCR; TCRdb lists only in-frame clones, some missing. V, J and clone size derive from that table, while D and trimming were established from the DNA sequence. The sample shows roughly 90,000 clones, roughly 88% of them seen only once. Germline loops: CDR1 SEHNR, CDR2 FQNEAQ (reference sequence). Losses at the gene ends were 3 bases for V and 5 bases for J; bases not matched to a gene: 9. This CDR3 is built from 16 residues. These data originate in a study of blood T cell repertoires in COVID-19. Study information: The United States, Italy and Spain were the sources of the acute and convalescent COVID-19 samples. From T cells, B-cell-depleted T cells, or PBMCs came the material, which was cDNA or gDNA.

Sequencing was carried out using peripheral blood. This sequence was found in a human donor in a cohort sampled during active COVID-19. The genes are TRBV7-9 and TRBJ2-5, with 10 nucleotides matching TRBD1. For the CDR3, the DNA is TGTGCCAGCAGCTTTTCTGCGGGACAGGGGATGGAGACCCAGTACTTC. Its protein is CASSFSAGQGMETQYF.